What follows are 31 T cell receptor beta chains derived from one specimen sequenced in a study of T cell responses to AZD1222 COVID-19 vaccine. Libraries were prepared by immunoSEQ multiplex PCR; TCRdb keeps only in-frame clonotypes and omits some of them. The profile shows about 120,000 clones, just over 85% of them singletons. Sequences were derived from peripheral blood, sampled on day 0 of AZD1222 vaccination. These receptors were collected from an adult in good health.

The gene calls are TRBV5-1 and TRBJ2-2; 10 nucleotides line up with TRBD1. Germline assignment: CDR1 SGHRS and CDR2 YFSETQ. V gave up 6 bases and J gave up 4 bases; unmatched junction bases: 6. The CDR3 loop spans 15 amino acids. The CDR3 DNA follows: TGCGCCAGCAACCGACAGGGGGCTAGCACCGGGGAGCTGTTTTTT. Its protein product is CASNRQGASTGELFF.

This chain links TRBV6-5 with TRBJ1-2, with TRBD1 as a possible D gene (6 bases). The CDR3 sequence is 13 residues long. The V gene's germline CDR1 is MNHEY and CDR2 SVGAGI. Trimming removed 5 bases at V and 4 bases at J, with 11 bases between. CDR3 DNA: TGTGCCAGCAGTCAGACAGGCGGCTATGGCTACACCTTC. Protein product: CASSQTGGYGYTF.

The chain is built from TRBV5-1 and TRBJ2-2; the D gene is possibly TRBD1 (5 bases). The CDR3 contains 15 residues. V gave up 0 bases and J gave up 7 bases, with 13 bases separating them. Germline CDR1 SGHRS, CDR2 YFSETQ. CDR3 loop: CASSLAEGVGGELFF. DNA of the CDR3: TGCGCCAGCAGCTTGGCCGAAGGGGTTGGCGGGGAGCTGTTTTTT. Complete variable domain (other parts from reference TRBV5-1 and TRBJ2-2): KAGVTQTPRYLIKTRGQQVTLSCSPISGHRSVSWYQQTPGQGLQFLFEYFSETQRNKGNFPGRFSGRQFSNSRSEMNVSTLELGDSALYLCASSLAEGVGGELFFGEGSRLTVL.

Only one count was recorded for this clone. CDR3 DNA: TGTGCCAGCAGTGAGGGACAGGGGAGGGAAAAACTGTTTTTT. Amino acid sequence: CASSEGQGREKLFF. V gene TRBV6-1 combines with J gene TRBJ1-4; 10 bases line up with TRBD1. The CDR3 spans 14 residues. Losses at the gene ends were 3 bases for V and 8 bases for J; bases not matched to a gene: 3. Germline values: CDR1 MNHNS, CDR2 SASEGT.

V gene TRBV11-2 combines with J gene TRBJ1-5; D is perhaps TRBD1 (5 bases). This CDR3 region has 14 residues. V lost 4 bases and J lost 5, with 12 bases in between. The germline gives CDR1 SGHAT, CDR2 FQNNGV. CDR3 nucleotides: TGTGCCAGCAGCTCCGACAGTCTTTATCAGCCCCAGCATTTT. Its translation is CASSSDSLYQPQHF.

The J gene is TRBJ1-5, the V gene TRBV7-2; 8 bases line up with TRBD1. Looked up from germline, CDR1 is SGHTA and CDR2 is FQGNSA. This CDR3 has 16 residues. Trimming at V came to 4 bases and at J to 0 bases, leaving 5 bases not matched to a gene. CDR3 sequence: CASSSRDRTSNQPQHF. CDR3 nucleotide sequence: TGTGCCAGCAGCTCAAGGGACAGGACTAGCAATCAGCCCCAGCATTTT.

The chain couples TRBV28 to TRBJ2-7, with 9 nucleotides matching TRBD1. CDR3 length: 17 residues. Trimming took 2 bases from V and 3 from J; bases not matched to a gene: 11. The V gene's germline CDR1 is MDHEN and CDR2 SYDVKM. This chain's CDR3 is CASSLDQGTGSLYEQYF. The CDR3 DNA is TGTGCCAGCAGTTTAGATCAGGGGACAGGGAGTCTCTACGAGCAGTACTTC.

V is TRBV15 and J is TRBJ1-1; a weak D match, TRBD1 (6 bases). The germline V gene encodes CDR1 LNHNV and CDR2 YYDKDF (reference sequence). V was clipped by 1 base and J by 2 bases, with 11 bases between them. The CDR3 is 15 amino acids. The CDR3 bases are TGTGCCACCAGCAGAGGGAACAGGGAAAACACTGAAGCTTTCTTT. Its protein is CATSRGNRENTEAFF.

This clone was counted a single time. The V call is TRBV7-9, the J call TRBJ2-1; a weak D match, TRBD2 (5 bases). The CDR3 is 15 residues long. V was trimmed by 1 base and J by 3 bases, leaving 10 bases between them. Germline CDR1 reads SEHNR; CDR2 reads FQNEAQ (reference sequence). The CDR3 loop reads CASSLEPGNYNEQFF. As DNA, the CDR3 is TGTGCCAGCAGCTTAGAGCCGGGGAACTACAATGAGCAGTTCTTC.

This clone has only a few counts. V usage is TRBV4-3 and J usage is TRBJ2-7, with D perhaps matching TRBD1 or TRBD2 (5 bases each). From germline, CDR1 is LGHNA and CDR2 YSLEER. The CDR3 runs 16 residues. The V and J ends lost 0 bases and 6 bases respectively, with 18 bases between them. The CDR3 is CASSQEVRGLRGEQYF. The CDR3 nucleotides read TGCGCCAGCAGCCAAGAGGTACGGGGCCTCCGGGGCGAGCAGTACTTC.

The chain uses TRBV9 and TRBJ2-7, with no clear D. Between the trimmed V and J ends, which lost 0 bases and 2 bases, there was a span of 12 bases. CDR3 length: 15 residues. The germline gives CDR1 SGDLS, CDR2 YYNGEE. The CDR3 reads CASSVGLGRTYEQYF. CDR3 bases: TGTGCCAGCAGCGTAGGGCTGGGCCGCACCTACGAGCAGTACTTC.

The V call is TRBV10-2, the J call TRBJ1-2; D might be TRBD1 (5 bases). Germline V gene data show CDR1 as WSHSY and CDR2 as SAAADI. The CDR3 has 15 residues. V dropped 2 bases and J dropped 4 bases, with 14 bases sitting between them. The CDR3 region has the DNA TGCGCCAGCAGTGAGAGCGGGGCGTCACCCTATGGCTACACCTTC. It translates to CASSESGASPYGYTF.

The rearrangement joins TRBV29-1 to TRBJ2-7; D ambiguous. Trimming left V 7 bases short and J 3 bases short, with 10 bases between. The CDR3 runs to 11 residues. Germline V gene data show CDR1 as SQVTM and CDR2 as ANQGSEA. CDR3 DNA: TGCAGCGCTAATTGGGACTACGAGCAGTACTTC. Amino acid sequence: CSANWDYEQYF.

This clone was recorded once. The chain carries TRBV7-2 and TRBJ2-7; D ambiguous. The CDR3 contains 14 residues. The germline V gene has CDR1 SGHTA and CDR2 FQGNSA. V shed 5 bases and J shed 1 base, with 12 bases lying between them. This CDR3 reads CASSRPSLSYEQYF. The DNA for the CDR3 is TGTGCCAGCAGCCGGCCAAGTCTTTCCTACGAGCAGTACTTC.

There are a few counts of this clone. The chain has TRBV7-6 and TRBJ2-6; D not certain. This CDR3 region has 15 residues. Looked up from germline, CDR1 is SGHVS and CDR2 is FNYEAQ. The ends were cut back, 5 bases at V and 3 bases at J, with 11 bases in the middle. CDR3 protein: CASSAGRIGANVLTF. In DNA, the CDR3 is TGTGCCAGCAGCGCCGGCCGAATTGGGGCCAACGTCCTGACTTTC.

In regard to this clone: Other DNA sequences within the sample encode an identical CDR3. The chain couples TRBV12-3 or TRBV12-4 to TRBJ1-6; no reliable D call. V gave up 6 bases and J gave up 0 bases, with 3 bases separating them. The CDR3 sequence is 13 residues long. The DNA for the CDR3 is TGTGCCAGCAGCGGCTCCTATAATTCACCCCTCCACTTT. This translates into CASSGSYNSPLHF.

J is TRBJ2-3 and V is TRBV18; TRBD1 matches at 9 bases. CDR3 length: 14 amino acids. J lost 4 bases, V lost 3 bases, and 2 bases had no gene match. From germline, CDR1 is KGHSH and CDR2 LQKENI. The CDR3 protein is CASSPGQGPDTQYF. CDR3 bases: TGTGCCAGCTCACCGGGACAGGGACCAGATACGCAGTATTTT.

This clone came up once. This chain joins TRBV19 and TRBJ1-5; the D is unclear. The V and J ends lost 3 bases and 9 bases respectively, with 9 bases between them. The germline gives CDR1 LNHDA, CDR2 SQIVND (reference sequence). The CDR3 extends over 12 amino acids. The CDR3 is CASSISFAPQHF. The CDR3, as DNA: TGTGCCAGTAGTATCTCCTTCGCGCCCCAGCATTTT.

This chain links TRBV2 with TRBJ2-2; no definite D call. The CDR3 is made up of 13 amino acids. The ends were cut back, 8 bases at V and 7 bases at J, with 14 bases in the middle. Germline lookup yields CDR1 SNHLY and CDR2 FYNNEI. CDR3 sequence: CASGVEAIGELFF. Here the CDR3 DNA reads TGTGCCAGCGGAGTAGAAGCAATCGGGGAGCTGTTTTTT.

The chain links TRBV3-1 (or the pseudogene TRBV3-2) to TRBJ1-1, with TRBD1 matching 8 bases. The CDR3 runs 16 residues. Trimming took 4 bases from V and 6 from J; bases not matched to a gene: 13. In germline, CDR1 is LGHDT, CDR2 YNNKEL (reference sequence). CDR3 coding DNA: TGTGCCAGCAGCCCCTCCGATAGGGCAGGGGGCCCTGAAGCTTTCTTT. This sequence encodes CASSPSDRAGGPEAFF.

V usage is TRBV7-2 and J usage is TRBJ2-7, with D perhaps TRBD2 (6 bases). CDR3 length equals 14 residues. Between the trimmed V and J ends, which lost 5 bases and 2 bases, there was a span of 13 bases. Looked up from germline, CDR1 is SGHTA and CDR2 is FQGNSA. This CDR3 reads CASSPGGGTYEQYF. The CDR3 region has the DNA TGTGCCAGCAGCCCCGGGGGAGGTACCTACGAGCAGTACTTC.

The chain is built from TRBV2 and TRBJ2-7, with D possibly being TRBD1 (7 bases). Per the germline V gene, CDR1 is SNHLY and CDR2 is FYNNEI. The CDR3 is made up of 13 amino acids. V was cut by 10 bases and J by 5 bases, with 18 bases left in between. The CDR3 DNA sequence: TGTGCCACCCAGGGGGGACGGAATGACGAGCAGTACTTC. Translation gives CATQGGRNDEQYF.

The table lists this clone with a count of one. Written as DNA, the CDR3 is TGTGCCAGTAGTATAGGTGGATTAGCGGGAGGTGAAGAGACCCAGTACTTC. The encoded protein is CASSIGGLAGGEETQYF. This chain joins TRBV19 and TRBJ2-5; 10 bases map to TRBD2. Germline V gives CDR1 LNHDA, CDR2 SQIVND (reference sequence). Trimming took 1 base from V and 3 from J; bases not matched to a gene: 8. The CDR3 covers 17 residues.

V is TRBV2 and J is TRBJ1-2, with 7 bases fitting TRBD1. Trimming at V came to 8 bases and at J to 1 base, leaving 10 bases not matched to a gene. Germline CDR1 reads SNHLY; CDR2 reads FYNNEI. The CDR3 contains 15 residues. The CDR3 DNA follows: TGTGCCAGCGACCGGGGGACAGAAGTTAACTATGGCTACACCTTC. It is translated as CASDRGTEVNYGYTF. Complete variable domain (other parts from reference TRBV2 and TRBJ1-2): EPEVTQTPSHQVTQMGQEVILRCVPISNHLYFYWYRQILGQKVEFLVSFYNNEISEKSEIFDDQFSVERPDGSNFTLKIRSTKLEDSAMYFCASDRGTEVNYGYTFGSGTRLTVV.

The rearrangement links TRBV6-6 to TRBJ2-7, with 9 bases aligning to TRBD1. Unmatched junction bases numbered 3, after V lost 9 bases and J lost 0 bases. The CDR3 extends over 13 amino acids. The germline V gene encodes CDR1 MNHNY and CDR2 SVGAGI (reference sequence). As DNA, the CDR3 is TGTGCCAGTTTGACAGGGGGCTCCTACGAGCAGTACTTC. Protein sequence: CASLTGGSYEQYF.

The chain joins TRBV5-4 to TRBJ2-7, with a weak D call TRBD2 (5 bases). CDR1 and CDR2 (germline): SGHNT, YYREEE (reference sequence). CDR3 size: 15 residues. V was trimmed by 1 base and J by 2 bases, leaving 13 bases between them. The CDR3 here is CASSLSSGLTYEQYF. CDR3 DNA sequence: TGTGCCAGCAGCTTGTCCAGCGGATTAACCTACGAGCAGTACTTC.

In its sample, this clone was seen a few times. J is TRBJ2-2 and V is TRBV27; unclear D gene. Germline lookup yields CDR1 MNHEY and CDR2 SMNVEV (reference sequence). The V gene lost 3 bases and the J gene lost 1 base, with 12 bases spanning the gap. This CDR3 spans 16 amino acids. CDR3 DNA sequence: TGTGCCAGCAGTTTTGGCCAGAGTTTGAACACCGGGGAGCTGTTTTTT. This sequence encodes CASSFGQSLNTGELFF.

CDR3 nucleotides: TGTGCCAGCAGCCCCCTCACTGAGCAGTTCTTC. Residues: CASSPLTEQFF. The chain has TRBV7-9 and TRBJ2-1; D gene unclear. The germline CDR1 and CDR2 sequences are SEHNR and FQNEAQ (reference sequence). CDR3 length equals 11 residues. Trimming removed 5 bases from V and 9 bases from J, with 8 bases in between.

J is TRBJ1-3 and V is TRBV18; D ambiguous. The germline V gene has CDR1 KGHSH and CDR2 LQKENI. Trimming pared 8 bases from V and 0 bases from J, leaving 11 bases between. The CDR3 has 14 amino acids. The CDR3 is CASRGKGSGNTIYF. The CDR3 bases are TGTGCCAGCCGCGGAAAGGGCTCTGGAAACACCATATATTTT. Full variable domain (missing parts from reference TRBV18 and TRBJ1-3): NAGVMQNPRHLVRRRGQEARLRCSPMKGHSHVYWYRQLPEEGLKFMVYLQKENIIDESGMPKERFSAEFPKEGPSILRIQQVVRGDSAAYFCASRGKGSGNTIYFGEGSWLTVV.

The chain recombines TRBV5-1 with TRBJ1-4; 8 bases are shared with TRBD1. The J segment lost 6 bases and the V segment lost 5 bases, leaving 6 bases of the junction unmatched. The CDR3 totals 14 residues. CDR1 and CDR2 (germline): SGHRS, YFSETQ. DNA of the CDR3: TGCGCCAGCAGACCGGACAGGGTTGATGAAAAACTGTTTTTT. This translates into CASRPDRVDEKLFF.

CDR3 protein: CASSFRRWETQYF. As DNA, the CDR3 is TGTGCCAGCAGTTTTCGGCGGTGGGAGACCCAGTACTTC. The chain uses TRBV27 and TRBJ2-5; no reliable D call. The CDR3 totals 13 residues. Trimming took 3 bases from V and 5 from J, leaving 10 bases between them. The V gene's germline CDR1 is MNHEY and CDR2 SMNVEV (reference sequence).